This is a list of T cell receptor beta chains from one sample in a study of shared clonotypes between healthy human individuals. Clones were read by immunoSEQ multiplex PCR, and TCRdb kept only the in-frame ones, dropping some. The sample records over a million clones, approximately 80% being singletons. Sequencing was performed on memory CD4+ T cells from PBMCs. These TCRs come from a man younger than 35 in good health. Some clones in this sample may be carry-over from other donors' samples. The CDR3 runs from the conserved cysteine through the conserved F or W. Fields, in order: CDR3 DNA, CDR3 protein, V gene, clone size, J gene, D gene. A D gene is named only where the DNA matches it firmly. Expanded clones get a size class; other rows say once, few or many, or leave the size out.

TGTGCCAGCTCACACTCCAACCGGGGGGCCTACAATGAGCAGTTCTTC | CASSHSNRGAYNEQFF | TRBV18 | once | TRBJ2-1 | TRBD2
TGTGCCAGCAGTGTGAGCGGCACAGATACGCAGTATTTT | CASSVSGTDTQYF | TRBV2 | - | TRBJ2-3 | -
TGCGCCAGCAGTACTGGAGCCAGACAGAATGAAAAACTGTTTTTT | CASSTGARQNEKLFF | TRBV4-1 | - | TRBJ1-4 | -
TGTGCCAGCAGCAGCCAGGGAAATGAGCAGTTCTTC | CASSSQGNEQFF | TRBV11-1 | - | TRBJ2-1 | -
TGTGCCAGCGAGCCGGGGCTGGCCAAAAACATTCAGTACTTC | CASEPGLAKNIQYF | TRBV2 | - | TRBJ2-4 | -
TGTGCCAGCAGCCCCCGGCCCAGGGGCGACCAGTACTTC | CASSPRPRGDQYF | TRBV11-2 | - | TRBJ2-5 | -
TGTGCCAGCAGCCTCTTAGGAGCGGGAGACCAATCCGGGGAGCTGTTTTTT | CASSLLGAGDQSGELFF | TRBV7-9 | - | TRBJ2-2 | TRBD2
TGCGCCAGCGAAGAGGCAGAAAACACTGAAGCTTTCTTT | CASEEAENTEAFF | TRBV5-1 | - | TRBJ1-1 | -
TGTGCCAGCAGCACCCCGGGGGGGTCACACAATGAGCAGTTCTTC | CASSTPGGSHNEQFF | TRBV5-6 | - | TRBJ2-1 | TRBD2
TGTGCCAGCAGCCCGGGAGGGGACGCGGCCTATGGCTACACCTTC | CASSPGGDAAYGYTF | TRBV6-6 | - | TRBJ1-2 | -
TGTGCCACCCGAGGGTCCCGAGGGAGTGGCACTGAAGCTTTCTTT | CATRGSRGSGTEAFF | TRBV7-9 | - | TRBJ1-1 | -
TGTGCCAGCAGCGGCGGACTAGCGGGATTTACCGAGCAGTACTTC | CASSGGLAGFTEQYF | TRBV7-3 | once | TRBJ2-7 | TRBD2
TGTGCCAGCAGTTTTGGGGCCGGAGAGACCCAGTACTTC | CASSFGAGETQYF | TRBV28 | - | TRBJ2-5 | -
TGTGCCAGCAGCTTCAGGCGGGAGGGGGCTATTCAGTACTTC | CASSFRREGAIQYF | TRBV11-2 | - | TRBJ2-4 | TRBD2
TGTGCCAGCAGCCAATACGCGGGACTAGCAAATGAGCAGTTCTTC | CASSQYAGLANEQFF | TRBV14 | - | TRBJ2-1 | TRBD2
TGTGCCAGCAGTTTGCTTTCAGGGGGCTCTCTCATATACGAGCAGTACTTC | CASSLLSGGSLIYEQYF | TRBV27 | - | TRBJ2-7 | TRBD1
TGTGCCAGCAGCTTAGGTGCCAGGGTCTCGGGGGAGCTGTTTTTT | CASSLGARVSGELFF | TRBV5-6 | - | TRBJ2-2 | -
TGTGCCAGCAGCTTAACGTGGCTGCCGACCTACAATGAGCAGTTCTTC | CASSLTWLPTYNEQFF | TRBV7-3 | - | TRBJ2-1 | -
TGTGCCTGGAGTCTGGGGGGGACTGAAGCTTTCTTT | CAWSLGGTEAFF | TRBV30 | - | TRBJ1-1 | -